This T cell receptor beta chain derives from a study of regulatory T cells in long-lasting Graves disease. Points on this clonotype: What it binds is not known.

The time point: newly diagnosed GD, antithyroid drugs for less than 3 months. The authors made the TCR library using RNA they extracted from PBMCs. General study points: Persistent-disease Graves' patients showed less TCR diversity than new cases. Whereas new patients shared 900 to 1,000 public clonotypes, persistent patients shared more, at about 2,500.

Arm-PCR of CDR3 regions and iRepertoire HTBI primers were used to build TCR beta libraries. TCRdb reprocessed the multiplex PCR reads with MiXCR, giving one entry per CDR3 protein. The top ten hold around 19% of the sample, which has over 500,000 distinct CDR3 sequences, about 15% seen once. Separately, the same data were catalogued under a study of T cells in Graves' hyperthyroidism and ophthalmopathy. This second study notes: Graves' hyperthyroidism without ophthalmopathy progression within 18 months was termed stable. Primed by the HTBI set, a first-round RT-PCR was run on the TCR CDR3.

This TCR was recovered from a woman in her twenties or thirties with Graves disease. The sequencing used peripheral blood mononuclear cells (PBMCs), collected at new diagnosis, from a patient treated with antithyroid drugs.

CDR3: CASSRSSYGYTF. CDR3 bases: TGTGCCAGCAGCCGGAGTAGCTATGGCTACACCTTC. This chain uses TRBV12-3 or TRBV12-4 with TRBJ1-2; D uncertain. The CDR3 is 12 amino acids. The germline V and J ends were trimmed by 6 bases and 4 bases, with 9 bases remaining between them.